This T cell receptor beta chain is from a study of CD8 T cells in Susac syndrome. From germline, CDR1 is SQVTM and CDR2 ANQGSEA. V lost 4 bases and J lost 0; bases outside the gene matches: 9. The CDR3 is 16 amino acids. Reverse transcription of about 0.5 to 1 ug RNA used random hexamers. TCRdb used MiXCR to reprocess the immunoSEQ multiplex PCR reads, holding one entry per CDR3 protein. The profile shows 150,000 to 200,000 distinct CDR3 sequences, 90% to 95% of them singletons. This receptor was taken from a human donor with multiple sclerosis. The sequenced sample was CD4+ T cells from PBMCs. The rearrangement joins TRBV29-1 to TRBJ2-7; TRBD1 matches at 10 bases. The CDR3 reads CSVGRGTGENSYEQYF. In nucleotides, the CDR3 is TGCAGCGTTGGGCGAGGGACAGGGGAAAACTCCTACGAGCAGTACTTC.